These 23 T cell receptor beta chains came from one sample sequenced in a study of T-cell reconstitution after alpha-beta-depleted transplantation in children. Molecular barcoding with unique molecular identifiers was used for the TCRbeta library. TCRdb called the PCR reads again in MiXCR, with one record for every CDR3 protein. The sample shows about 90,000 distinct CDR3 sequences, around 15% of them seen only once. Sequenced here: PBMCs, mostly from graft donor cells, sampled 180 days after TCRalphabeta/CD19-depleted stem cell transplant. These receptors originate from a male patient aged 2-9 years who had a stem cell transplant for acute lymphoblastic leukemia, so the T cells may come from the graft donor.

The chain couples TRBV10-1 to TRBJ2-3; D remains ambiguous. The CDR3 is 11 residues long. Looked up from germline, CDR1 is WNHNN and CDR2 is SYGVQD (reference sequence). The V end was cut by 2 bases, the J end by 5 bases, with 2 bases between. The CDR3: CASSEEDTQYF. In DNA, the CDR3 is TGCGCCAGCAGTGAGGAAGATACGCAGTATTTT.

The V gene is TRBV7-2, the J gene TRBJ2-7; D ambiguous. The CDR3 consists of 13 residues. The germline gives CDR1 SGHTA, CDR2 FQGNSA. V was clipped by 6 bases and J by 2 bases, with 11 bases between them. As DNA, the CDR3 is TGTGCCAGCAGTGTCATTGGGGCCTACGAGCAGTACTTC. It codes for CASSVIGAYEQYF. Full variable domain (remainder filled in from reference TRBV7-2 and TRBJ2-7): GAGVSQSPSNKVTEKGKDVELRCDPISGHTALYWYRQSLGQGLEFLIYFQGNSAPDKSGLPSDRFSAERTGGSVSTLTIQRTQQEDSAVYLCASSVIGAYEQYFGPGTRLTVT.

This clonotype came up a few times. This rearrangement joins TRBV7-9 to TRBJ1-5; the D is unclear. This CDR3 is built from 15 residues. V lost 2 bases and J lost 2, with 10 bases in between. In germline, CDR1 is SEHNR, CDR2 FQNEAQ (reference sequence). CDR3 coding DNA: TGTGCCAGCAGCTTACAAAGCGCGGGCAATCAGCCCCAGCATTTT. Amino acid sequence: CASSLQSAGNQPQHF.

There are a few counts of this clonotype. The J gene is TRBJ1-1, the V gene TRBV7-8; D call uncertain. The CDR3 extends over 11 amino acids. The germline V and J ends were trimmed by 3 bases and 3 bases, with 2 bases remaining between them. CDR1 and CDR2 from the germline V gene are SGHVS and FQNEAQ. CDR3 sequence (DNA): TGTGCCAGCAGCTTGGACACTGAAGCTTTCTTT. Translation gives CASSLDTEAFF. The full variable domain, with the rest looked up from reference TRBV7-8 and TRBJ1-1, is GAGVSQSPRYKVAKRGQDVALRCDPISGHVSLFWYQQALGQGPEFLTYFQNEAQLDKSGLPSDRFFAERPEGSVSTLKIQRTQQEDSAVYLCASSLDTEAFFGQGTRLTVV.

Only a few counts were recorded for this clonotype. The CDR3 reads CASTPNRGLRETQYF. The CDR3 DNA is TGTGCCAGCACTCCTAACAGGGGGCTTAGGGAGACCCAGTACTTC. The gene calls are TRBV12-3 or TRBV12-4 and TRBJ2-5; 9 bases map to TRBD1. J lost 5 bases, V lost 7 bases, and 11 bases had no gene match. The CDR3 is 15 amino acids.

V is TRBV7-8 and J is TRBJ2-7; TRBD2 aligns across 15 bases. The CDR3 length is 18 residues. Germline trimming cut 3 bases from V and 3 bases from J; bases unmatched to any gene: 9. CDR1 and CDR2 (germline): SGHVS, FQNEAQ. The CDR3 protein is CASSFKGLAGGQLYEQYF. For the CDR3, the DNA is TGTGCCAGCAGCTTCAAAGGACTAGCGGGGGGGCAGCTCTACGAGCAGTACTTC.

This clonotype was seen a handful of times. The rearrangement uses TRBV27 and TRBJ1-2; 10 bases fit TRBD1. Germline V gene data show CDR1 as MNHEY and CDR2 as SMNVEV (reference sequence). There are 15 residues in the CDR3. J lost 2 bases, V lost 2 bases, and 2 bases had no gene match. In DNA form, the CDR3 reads TGTGCCAGCAGTTTAGACAGGGGGCGAAACTATGGCTACACCTTC. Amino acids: CASSLDRGRNYGYTF.

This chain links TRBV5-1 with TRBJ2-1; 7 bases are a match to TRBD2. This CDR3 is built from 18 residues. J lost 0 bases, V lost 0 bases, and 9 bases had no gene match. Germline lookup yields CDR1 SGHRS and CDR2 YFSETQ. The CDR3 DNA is TGCGCCAGCAGCTTGGGGCTAGCGGAAACTAGCTCCTACAATGAGCAGTTCTTC. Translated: CASSLGLAETSSYNEQFF. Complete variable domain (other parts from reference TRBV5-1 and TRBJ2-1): KAGVTQTPRYLIKTRGQQVTLSCSPISGHRSVSWYQQTPGQGLQFLFEYFSETQRNKGNFPGRFSGRQFSNSRSEMNVSTLELGDSALYLCASSLGLAETSSYNEQFFGPGTRLTVL.

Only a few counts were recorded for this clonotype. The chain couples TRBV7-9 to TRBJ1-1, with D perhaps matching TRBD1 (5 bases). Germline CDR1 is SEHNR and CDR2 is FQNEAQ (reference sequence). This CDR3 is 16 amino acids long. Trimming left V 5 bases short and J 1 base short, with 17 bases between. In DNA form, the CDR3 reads TGTGCCAGCAGCCGGAGCCCGGGACCCCCGAACACTGAAGCTTTCTTT. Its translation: CASSRSPGPPNTEAFF.

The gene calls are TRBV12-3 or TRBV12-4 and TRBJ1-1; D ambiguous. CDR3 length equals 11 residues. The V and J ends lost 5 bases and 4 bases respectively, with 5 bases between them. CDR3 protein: CASSRVTEAFF. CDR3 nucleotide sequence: TGTGCCAGCAGTAGGGTCACTGAAGCTTTCTTT.

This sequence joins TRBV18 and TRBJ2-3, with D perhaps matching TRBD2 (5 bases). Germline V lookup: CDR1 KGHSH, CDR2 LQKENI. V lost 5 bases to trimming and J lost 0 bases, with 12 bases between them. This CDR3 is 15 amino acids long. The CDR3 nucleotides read TGTGCCAGCTCAGCGCCCCGGACTAGCACAGATACGCAGTATTTT. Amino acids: CASSAPRTSTDTQYF. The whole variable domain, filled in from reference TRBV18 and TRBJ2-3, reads NAGVMQNPRHLVRRRGQEARLRCSPMKGHSHVYWYRQLPEEGLKFMVYLQKENIIDESGMPKERFSAEFPKEGPSILRIQQVVRGDSAAYFCASSAPRTSTDTQYFGPGTRLTVL.

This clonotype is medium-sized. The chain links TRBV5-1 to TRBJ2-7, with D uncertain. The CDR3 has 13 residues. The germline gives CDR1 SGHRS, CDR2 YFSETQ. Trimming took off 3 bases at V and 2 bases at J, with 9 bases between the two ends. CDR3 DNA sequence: TGCGCCAGCAGCTCTTCCTCCGCCTACGAGCAGTACTTC. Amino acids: CASSSSSAYEQYF.

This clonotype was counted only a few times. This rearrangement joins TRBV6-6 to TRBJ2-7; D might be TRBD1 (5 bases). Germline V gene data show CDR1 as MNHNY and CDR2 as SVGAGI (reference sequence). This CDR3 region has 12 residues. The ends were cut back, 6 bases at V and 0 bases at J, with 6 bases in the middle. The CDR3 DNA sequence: TGTGCCAGCAGACAGGCCTCCTACGAGCAGTACTTC. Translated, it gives CASRQASYEQYF.

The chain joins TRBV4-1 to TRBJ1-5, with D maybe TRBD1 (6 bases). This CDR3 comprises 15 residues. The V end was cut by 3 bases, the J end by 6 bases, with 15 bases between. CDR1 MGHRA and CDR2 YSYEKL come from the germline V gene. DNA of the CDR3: TGCGCCAGCAGCCATGTTTACAGGGACGGTCAGCCCCAGCATTTT. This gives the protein CASSHVYRDGQPQHF.

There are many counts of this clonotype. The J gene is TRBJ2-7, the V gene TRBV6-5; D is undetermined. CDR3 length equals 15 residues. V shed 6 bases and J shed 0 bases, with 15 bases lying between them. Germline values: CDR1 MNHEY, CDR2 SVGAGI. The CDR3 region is CASSPIEYSSYEQYF. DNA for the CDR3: TGTGCCAGCAGCCCGATCGAGTATAGCTCCTACGAGCAGTACTTC.

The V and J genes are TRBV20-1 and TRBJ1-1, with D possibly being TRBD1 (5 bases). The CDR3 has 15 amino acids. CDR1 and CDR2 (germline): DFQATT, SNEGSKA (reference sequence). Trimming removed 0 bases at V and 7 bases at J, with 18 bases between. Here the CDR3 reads CSARETSGRGDEAFF. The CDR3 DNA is TGCAGTGCTAGAGAGACGTCAGGCCGGGGGGATGAAGCTTTCTTT.

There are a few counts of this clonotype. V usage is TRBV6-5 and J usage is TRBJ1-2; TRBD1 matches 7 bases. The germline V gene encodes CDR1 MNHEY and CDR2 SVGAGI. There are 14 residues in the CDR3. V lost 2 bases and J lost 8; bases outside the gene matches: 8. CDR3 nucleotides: TGTGCCAGCAGTTACACTAGGGGGCTAGGCGGCTACACCTTC. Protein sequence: CASSYTRGLGGYTF.

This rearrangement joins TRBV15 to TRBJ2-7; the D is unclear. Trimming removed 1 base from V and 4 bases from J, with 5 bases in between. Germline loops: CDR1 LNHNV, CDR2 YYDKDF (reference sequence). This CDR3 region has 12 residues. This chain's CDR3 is CATSRVGYEQYF. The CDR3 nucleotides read TGTGCCACCAGCAGAGTCGGATACGAGCAGTACTTC. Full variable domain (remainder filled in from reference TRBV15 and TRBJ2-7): DAMVIQNPRYQVTQFGKPVTLSCSQTLNHNVMYWYQQKSSQAPKLLFHYYDKDFNNEADTPDNFQSRRPNTSFCFLDIRSPGLGDTAMYLCATSRVGYEQYFGPGTRLTVT.

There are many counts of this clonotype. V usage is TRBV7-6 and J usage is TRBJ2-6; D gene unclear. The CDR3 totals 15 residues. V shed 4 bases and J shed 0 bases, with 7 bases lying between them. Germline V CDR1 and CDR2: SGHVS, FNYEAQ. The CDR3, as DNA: TGTGCCAGCAGCTCCATTTTCTCTGGGGCCAACGTCCTGACTTTC. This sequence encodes CASSSIFSGANVLTF.

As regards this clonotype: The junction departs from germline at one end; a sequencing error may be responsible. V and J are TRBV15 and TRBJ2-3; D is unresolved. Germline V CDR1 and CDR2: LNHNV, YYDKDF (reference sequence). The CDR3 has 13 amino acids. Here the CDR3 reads CATSRVRTDKQYF. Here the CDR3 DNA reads TGTGCCACCAGCAGAGTCCGCACAGATAAGCAGTATTTT.

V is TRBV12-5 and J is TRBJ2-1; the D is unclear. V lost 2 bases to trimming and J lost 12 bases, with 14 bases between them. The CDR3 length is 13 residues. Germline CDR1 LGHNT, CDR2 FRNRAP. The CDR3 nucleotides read TGTGCTAGTGGTTTGAGTGGGCCGGATCGGCAGTTCTTC. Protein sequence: CASGLSGPDRQFF.

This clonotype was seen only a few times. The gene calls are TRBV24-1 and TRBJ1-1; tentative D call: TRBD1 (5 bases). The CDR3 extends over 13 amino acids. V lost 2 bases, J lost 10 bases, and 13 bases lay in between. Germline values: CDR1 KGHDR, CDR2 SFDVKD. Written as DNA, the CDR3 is TGTGCCACCAGTGATTGGGGCAGCTCTCGAGCTTTCTTT. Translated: CATSDWGSSRAFF.

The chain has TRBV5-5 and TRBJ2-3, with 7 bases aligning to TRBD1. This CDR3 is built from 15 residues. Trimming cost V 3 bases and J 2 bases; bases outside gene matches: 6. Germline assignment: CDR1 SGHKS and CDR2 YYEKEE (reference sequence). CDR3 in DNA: TGTGCCAGCAGCTCACCCGGGACAGCCACAGATACGCAGTATTTT. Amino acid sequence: CASSSPGTATDTQYF.